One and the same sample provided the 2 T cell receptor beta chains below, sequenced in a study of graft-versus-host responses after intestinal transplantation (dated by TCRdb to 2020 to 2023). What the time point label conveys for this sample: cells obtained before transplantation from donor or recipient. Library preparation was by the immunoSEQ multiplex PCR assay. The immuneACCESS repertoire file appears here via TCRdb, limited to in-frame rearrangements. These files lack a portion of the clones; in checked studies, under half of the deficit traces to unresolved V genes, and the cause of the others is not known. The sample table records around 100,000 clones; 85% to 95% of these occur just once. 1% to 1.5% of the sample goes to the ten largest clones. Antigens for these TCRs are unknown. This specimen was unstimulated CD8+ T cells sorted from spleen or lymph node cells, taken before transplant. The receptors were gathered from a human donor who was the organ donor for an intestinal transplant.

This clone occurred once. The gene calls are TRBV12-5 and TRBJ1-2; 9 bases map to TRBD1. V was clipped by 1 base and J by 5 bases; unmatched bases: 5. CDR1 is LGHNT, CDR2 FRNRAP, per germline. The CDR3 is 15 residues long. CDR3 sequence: CASGLDWDRVYGYTF. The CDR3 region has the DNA TGTGCTAGTGGTTTGGATTGGGACAGGGTTTATGGCTACACCTTC.

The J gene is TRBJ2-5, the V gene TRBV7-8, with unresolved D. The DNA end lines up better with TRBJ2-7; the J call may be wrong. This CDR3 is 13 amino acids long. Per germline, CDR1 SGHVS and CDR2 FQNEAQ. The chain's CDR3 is CASRGSAHYEQYF. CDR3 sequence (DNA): TGTGCCAGCAGGGGTTCGGCCCACTACGAGCAGTACTTC.